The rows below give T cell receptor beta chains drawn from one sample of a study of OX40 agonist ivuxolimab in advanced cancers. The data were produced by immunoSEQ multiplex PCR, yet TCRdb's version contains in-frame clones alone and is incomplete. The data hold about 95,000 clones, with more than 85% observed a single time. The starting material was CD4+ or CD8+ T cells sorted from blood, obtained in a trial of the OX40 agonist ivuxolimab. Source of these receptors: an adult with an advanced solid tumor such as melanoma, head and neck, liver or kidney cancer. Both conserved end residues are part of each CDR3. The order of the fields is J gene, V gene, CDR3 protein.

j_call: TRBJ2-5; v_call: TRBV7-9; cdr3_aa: CASSLGTAGETQYF
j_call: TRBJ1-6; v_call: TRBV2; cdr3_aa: CASSEGFSPLHF
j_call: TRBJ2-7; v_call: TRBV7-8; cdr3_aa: CASSADRGRSYEQYF
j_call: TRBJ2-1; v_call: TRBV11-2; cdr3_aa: CASSSIQGLAHNEQFF
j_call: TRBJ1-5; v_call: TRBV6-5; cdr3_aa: CASSYSAGSQPQHF
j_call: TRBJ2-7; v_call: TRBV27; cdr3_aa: CASSLDIRREQYF
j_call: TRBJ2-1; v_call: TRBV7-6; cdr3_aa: CASSPGVFSEQFF
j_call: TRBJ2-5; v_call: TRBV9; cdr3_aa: CASSATLATETQYF
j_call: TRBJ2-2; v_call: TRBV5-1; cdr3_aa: CASSPQGPAVNTGELFF
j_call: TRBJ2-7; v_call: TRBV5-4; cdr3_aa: CASSANRGVYEQYF
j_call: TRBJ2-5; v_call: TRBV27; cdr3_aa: CASSSRLAGGHETQYF
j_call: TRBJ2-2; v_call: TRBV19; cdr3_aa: CASSIGWGTNTGELFF
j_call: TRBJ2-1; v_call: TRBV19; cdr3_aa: CASSRTLLAGEQFF
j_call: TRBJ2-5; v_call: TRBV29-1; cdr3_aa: CSVLRTSGYQETQYF
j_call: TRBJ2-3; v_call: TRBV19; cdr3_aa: CASRGAPGYTQYF
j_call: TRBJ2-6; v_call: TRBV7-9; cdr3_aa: CASSLGQGRTGANVLTF
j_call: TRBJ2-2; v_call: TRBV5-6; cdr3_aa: CASSLGRAGELFF
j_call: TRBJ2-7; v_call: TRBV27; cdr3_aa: CASSSGLAGTHEQYF
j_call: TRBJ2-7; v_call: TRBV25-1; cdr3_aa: CASSDPTRGRRDEQYF
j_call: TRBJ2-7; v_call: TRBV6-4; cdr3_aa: CASMVGRDLYEQYF
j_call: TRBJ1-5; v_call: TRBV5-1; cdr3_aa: CASSPGTDSNQPQHF
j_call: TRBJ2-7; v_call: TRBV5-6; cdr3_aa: CASSSYEEQYF
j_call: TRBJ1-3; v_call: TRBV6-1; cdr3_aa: CASSDLSENTIYF
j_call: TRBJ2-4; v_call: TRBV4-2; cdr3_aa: CASSQDWASLANIQYF
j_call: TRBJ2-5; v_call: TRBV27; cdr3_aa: CASSPDHPGTQYF
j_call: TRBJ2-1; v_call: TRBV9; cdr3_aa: CASSPSQVQGPSYNEQFF
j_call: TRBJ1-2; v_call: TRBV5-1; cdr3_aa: CASSLQGVDYGYTF
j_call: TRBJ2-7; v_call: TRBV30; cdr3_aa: CAFSLGFYEQYF
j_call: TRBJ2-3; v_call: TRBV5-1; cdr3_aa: CASSLGPTDTQYF
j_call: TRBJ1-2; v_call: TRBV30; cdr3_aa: CAWSGQFNYGYTF
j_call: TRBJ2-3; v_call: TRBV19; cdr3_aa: CASSPGQGADTQYF
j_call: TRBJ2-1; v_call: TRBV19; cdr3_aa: CASHARNHEQFF
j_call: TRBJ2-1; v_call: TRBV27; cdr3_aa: CASSFLNSRSYNEQFF
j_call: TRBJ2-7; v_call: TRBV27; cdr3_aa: CASSFLGEQYF
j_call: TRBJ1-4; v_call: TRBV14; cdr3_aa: CASSPSRDSPTGEKLFF
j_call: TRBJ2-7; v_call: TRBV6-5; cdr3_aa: CASSDRGEQYF
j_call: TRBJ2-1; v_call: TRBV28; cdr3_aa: CASRRTSGYNEQFF
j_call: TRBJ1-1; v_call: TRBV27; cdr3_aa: CASSWGQGASTEAFF
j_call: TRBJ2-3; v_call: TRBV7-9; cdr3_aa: CASSLSGSGTDTQYF
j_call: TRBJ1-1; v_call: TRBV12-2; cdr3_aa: CASRQECRGRTEAFF
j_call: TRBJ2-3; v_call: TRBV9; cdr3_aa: CASSARLAADTQYF
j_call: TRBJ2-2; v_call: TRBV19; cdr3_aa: CASNQQAANTGELFF
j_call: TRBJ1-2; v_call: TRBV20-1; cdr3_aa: CSAKKSVGYTF
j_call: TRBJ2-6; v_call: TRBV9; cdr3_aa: CASSVQGSGANVLTF
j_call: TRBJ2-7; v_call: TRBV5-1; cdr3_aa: CASSLVGGYEQYF
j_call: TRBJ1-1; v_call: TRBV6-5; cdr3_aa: CASRPGTYMNTEAFF
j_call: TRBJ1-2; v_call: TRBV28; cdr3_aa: CASSLLDFVSF
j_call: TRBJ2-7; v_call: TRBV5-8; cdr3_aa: CASSQPGGQREQYF
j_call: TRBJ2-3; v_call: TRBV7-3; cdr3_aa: CASSLGLAGGTDTQYF
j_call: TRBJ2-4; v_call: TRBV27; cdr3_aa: CASRATGTQEYF
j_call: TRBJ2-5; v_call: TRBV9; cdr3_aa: CASSVGSVETQYF
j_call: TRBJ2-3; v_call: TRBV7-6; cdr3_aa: CASGLAGPTDTQYF
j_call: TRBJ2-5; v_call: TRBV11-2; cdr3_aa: CASSPRTSGQETQYF
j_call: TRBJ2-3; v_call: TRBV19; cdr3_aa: CASSRWIAGGSDTQYF
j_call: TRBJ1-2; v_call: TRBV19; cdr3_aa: CASSIGWDGRVGGYTF